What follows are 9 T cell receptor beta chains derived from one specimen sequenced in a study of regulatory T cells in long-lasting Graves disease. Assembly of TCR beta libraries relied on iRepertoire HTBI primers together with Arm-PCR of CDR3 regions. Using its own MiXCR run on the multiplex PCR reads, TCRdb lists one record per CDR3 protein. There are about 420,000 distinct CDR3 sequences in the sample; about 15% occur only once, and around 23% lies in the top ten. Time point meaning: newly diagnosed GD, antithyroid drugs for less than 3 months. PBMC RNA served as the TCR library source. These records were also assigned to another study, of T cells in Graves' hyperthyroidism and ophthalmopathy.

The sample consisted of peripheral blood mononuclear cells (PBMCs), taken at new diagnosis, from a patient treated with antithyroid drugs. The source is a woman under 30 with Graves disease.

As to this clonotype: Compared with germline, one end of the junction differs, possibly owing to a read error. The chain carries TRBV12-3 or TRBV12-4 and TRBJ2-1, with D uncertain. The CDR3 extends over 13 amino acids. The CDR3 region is CASGFGEANEQFF. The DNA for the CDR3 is TGTGCCAGCGGTTTTGGTGAGGCCAATGAGCAGTTCTTC.

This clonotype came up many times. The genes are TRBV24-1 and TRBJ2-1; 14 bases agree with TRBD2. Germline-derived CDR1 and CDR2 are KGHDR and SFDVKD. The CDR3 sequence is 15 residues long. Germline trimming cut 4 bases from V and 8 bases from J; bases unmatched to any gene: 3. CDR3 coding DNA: TGTGCCACCAGTGACCCGACTAGCGGGAGGGATGAGCAGTTCTTC. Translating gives CATSDPTSGRDEQFF.

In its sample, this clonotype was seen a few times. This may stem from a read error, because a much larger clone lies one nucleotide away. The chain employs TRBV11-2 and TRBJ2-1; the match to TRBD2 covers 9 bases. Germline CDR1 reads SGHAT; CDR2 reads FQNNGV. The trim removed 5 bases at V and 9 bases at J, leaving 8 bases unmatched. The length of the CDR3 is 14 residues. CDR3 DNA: TGTGCCAGCAGCAACACCGGCGGGAGGGCTGAGCAGTTCTTC. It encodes CASSNTGGRAEQFF.

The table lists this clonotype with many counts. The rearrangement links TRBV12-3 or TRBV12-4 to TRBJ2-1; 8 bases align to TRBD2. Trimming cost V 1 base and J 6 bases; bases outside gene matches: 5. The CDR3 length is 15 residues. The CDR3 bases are TGTGCCAGCAGTTTAGTTAGCGGGAATTTCAATGAGCAGTTCTTC. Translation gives CASSLVSGNFNEQFF.

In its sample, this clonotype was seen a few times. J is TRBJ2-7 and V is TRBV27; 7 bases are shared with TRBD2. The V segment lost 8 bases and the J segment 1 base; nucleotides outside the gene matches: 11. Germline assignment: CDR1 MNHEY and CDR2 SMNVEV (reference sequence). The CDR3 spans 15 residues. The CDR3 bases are TGTGCCAGCCGATCTCTTGGCGGGAGTTCCTACGAGCAGTACTTC. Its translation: CASRSLGGSSYEQYF.

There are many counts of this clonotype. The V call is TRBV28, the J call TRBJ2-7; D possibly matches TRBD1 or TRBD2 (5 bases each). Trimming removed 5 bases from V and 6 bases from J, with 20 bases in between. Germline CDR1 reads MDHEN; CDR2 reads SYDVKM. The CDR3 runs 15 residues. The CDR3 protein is CASSPGTAGAGEQYF. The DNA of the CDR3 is TGTGCCAGCAGTCCTGGGACCGCAGGCGCAGGCGAGCAGTACTTC. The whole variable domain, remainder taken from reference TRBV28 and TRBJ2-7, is DVKVTQSSRYLVKRTGEKVFLECVQDMDHENMFWYRQDPGLGLRLIYFSYDVKMKEKGDIPEGYSVSREKKERFSLILESASTNQTSMYLCASSPGTAGAGEQYFGPGTRLTVT.

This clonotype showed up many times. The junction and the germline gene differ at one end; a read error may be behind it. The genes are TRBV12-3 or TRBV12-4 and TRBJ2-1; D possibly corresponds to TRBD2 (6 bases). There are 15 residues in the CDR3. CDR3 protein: CASRPSGPSYNEQFF. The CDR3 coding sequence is TGCGCCAGCAGACCAAGCGGGCCTTCCTACAATGAGCAGTTCTTC.

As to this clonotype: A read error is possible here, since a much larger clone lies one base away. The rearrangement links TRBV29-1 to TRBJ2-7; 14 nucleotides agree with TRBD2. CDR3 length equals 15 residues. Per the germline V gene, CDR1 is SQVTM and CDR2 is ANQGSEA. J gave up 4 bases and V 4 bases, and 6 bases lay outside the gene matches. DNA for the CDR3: TGCAGCGTTGGGGGACTAGCGGGAGTAGTATACGAGCAGTACTTC. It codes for CSVGGLAGVVYEQYF.

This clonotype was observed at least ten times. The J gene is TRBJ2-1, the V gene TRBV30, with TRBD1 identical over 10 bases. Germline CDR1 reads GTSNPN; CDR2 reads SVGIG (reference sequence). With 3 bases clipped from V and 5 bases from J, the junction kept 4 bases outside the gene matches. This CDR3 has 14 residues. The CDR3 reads CAWSRGTGDNEQFF. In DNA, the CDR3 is TGTGCCTGGAGCCGAGGGACAGGGGACAATGAGCAGTTCTTC.